This T cell receptor beta chain was sequenced for a study of T cell repertoires in cytomegalovirus infection. One entry per CDR3 protein, called by TCRdb with MiXCR from the reads. Seen here are approximately 770,000 distinct CDR3 sequences, about 29% observed once, and the top ten hold approximately 14%. Germline V gene lookup returns CDR1 SNHLY and CDR2 FYNNEI. The CDR3 is 16 amino acids. Trimming stripped 6 bases from V and 1 base from J, with 16 bases between. This clonotype came up a few times. Its antigen remains unidentified. The starting material was cultured CD8+ T cells from PBMCs, obtained from culture after CMV antigen stimulation. The chain carries TRBV2 and TRBJ1-5; D possibly corresponds to TRBD1 (5 bases). This clonotype originated in a human donor in good health (CMV status not recorded). Some clones in this sample may be carry-over from other donors' samples. DNA of the CDR3: TGTGCCAGCAGGTCAAACCGGGACTCCAGCAATCAGCCCCAGCATTTT. Translation gives CASRSNRDSSNQPQHF.